Shown below are 26 T cell receptor beta chains from a single sample sequenced in a study of T-cell reconstitution after alpha-beta-depleted transplantation in children. Researchers prepared the TCRbeta library using unique molecular identifiers, the study reports. TCRdb re-called the PCR reads through MiXCR, storing one row per CDR3 protein. This table has around 300,000 distinct CDR3 sequences, 23% appearing once. Here the sequenced sample was PBMCs, mostly from graft donor cells, taken 180 days after TCRalphabeta/CD19-depleted stem cell transplant. These receptors originate from a male patient between 5 and 17 years old who had a stem cell transplant for acute lymphoblastic leukemia, so the T cells may come from the graft donor.

In its sample, this clonotype was seen a few times. CDR3 amino acids: CASSLTSRRTEQYF. The CDR3 DNA is TGTGCCAGCAGCTTAACTAGCCGTCGTACCGAGCAGTACTTC. This chain uses TRBV7-8 with TRBJ2-7, with a weak D call TRBD2 (6 bases). The CDR3 spans 14 residues. The V and J ends lost 2 bases and 6 bases respectively, with 14 bases between them. Germline V CDR1 and CDR2: SGHVS, FQNEAQ.

The table lists this clonotype with a count of one. The chain carries TRBV28 and TRBJ1-2; 7 nucleotides line up with TRBD1. Germline V gives CDR1 MDHEN, CDR2 SYDVKM. The CDR3 runs to 15 residues. V was pared by 5 bases and J by 2 bases, with 8 bases of the junction left unmatched. CDR3 in DNA: TGTGCCAGCAGTCCTTACAGGGGAGGGAACTATGGCTACACCTTC. Residues: CASSPYRGGNYGYTF.

This clonotype appeared a few times. The rearrangement uses TRBV29-1 and TRBJ2-3; unclear D gene. Trimming shortened V by 7 bases and J by 8 bases, and 22 bases separated the two germline ends. Germline CDR1 is SQVTM and CDR2 is ANQGSEA. This CDR3 comprises 14 residues. The CDR3 nucleotides are TGCAGCGATGGAGAAGTGGTTCCAGCCCTTACGCAGTATTTT. Translated, it gives CSDGEVVPALTQYF.

The V and J genes are TRBV11-1 and TRBJ2-1; 8 nucleotides match TRBD2. V lost 1 base and J lost 3; bases outside the gene matches: 11. This CDR3 region has 18 residues. Germline CDR1 SGHAT, CDR2 FQDESV (reference sequence). The CDR3: CASSLVPSGREGYNEQFF. The CDR3 region has the DNA TGTGCCAGCAGCTTAGTCCCGTCCGGTCGGGAGGGCTACAATGAGCAGTTCTTC.

This clonotype was detected only a few times. The chain carries TRBV12-3 or TRBV12-4 and TRBJ2-2; perhaps TRBD2 as D (5 bases). The CDR3 has 12 residues. V was shortened by 7 bases and J by 5 bases, with 8 bases between the two germline ends. Here the CDR3 DNA reads TGTGCCAGCAAAAGAGGGACCGGGGAGCTGTTTTTT. This translates into CASKRGTGELFF.

The chain is built from TRBV6-1 and TRBJ2-5; possible D gene TRBD2, 5 bases. Germline loops: CDR1 MNHNS, CDR2 SASEGT. The V and J ends lost 6 bases and 2 bases respectively, with 19 bases between them. The CDR3 extends over 16 amino acids. CDR3: CASSKIPGGRQETQYF. CDR3 coding DNA: TGTGCCAGCAGCAAAATCCCAGGAGGACGGCAAGAGACCCAGTACTTC.

V usage is TRBV12-3 or TRBV12-4 and J usage is TRBJ2-1, with D perhaps TRBD1 (6 bases). This CDR3 comprises 16 residues. V lost 5 bases and J 0 bases, leaving 14 bases between the germline ends. CDR3 protein: CASSARTGNSYNEQFF. As DNA, the CDR3 is TGTGCCAGCAGTGCCCGTACAGGGAACTCCTACAATGAGCAGTTCTTC.

The chain uses TRBV5-1 and TRBJ1-2; D unresolved. With 4 bases removed from V and 5 bases from J, the gap between germline ends came to 9 bases. This CDR3 has 12 amino acids. Germline-derived CDR1 and CDR2 are SGHRS and YFSETQ. The CDR3 nucleotides read TGCGCCAGCAGCCCGAGCCAGTATGGCTACACCTTC. This gives the protein CASSPSQYGYTF.

This clonotype was seen more than once but under ten times. V gene TRBV11-1 combines with J gene TRBJ2-5; D uncertain. Deletions cut 1 base from V and 4 bases from J, with 13 bases between. Germline V gene lookup returns CDR1 SGHAT and CDR2 FQDESV (reference sequence). The CDR3 is 15 residues long. CDR3 amino acids: CASSLGRGGPETQYF. CDR3 DNA: TGTGCCAGCAGCTTAGGGAGAGGCGGCCCAGAGACCCAGTACTTC. Based on the CDR3 plus reference TRBV11-1 and TRBJ2-5, the full variable domain is EAEVAQSPRYKITEKSQAVAFWCDPISGHATLYWYRQILGQGPELLVQFQDESVVDDSQLPKDRFSAERLKGVDSTLKIQPAELGDSAMYLCASSLGRGGPETQYFGPGTRLLVL.

This clonotype appeared a few times. This chain links TRBV12-3 or TRBV12-4 with TRBJ2-3, with 11 bases identical to TRBD2. CDR3 size: 16 residues. After removal of 5 bases from V and 0 bases from J, the junction contained 4 bases not matched to a gene. The CDR3 here is CASSPLAGGSTDTQYF. DNA for the CDR3: TGTGCCAGCAGTCCCCTAGCGGGAGGAAGCACAGATACGCAGTATTTT.

This sequence joins TRBV5-1 and TRBJ1-2, with a tentative D call TRBD1 (5 bases). The germline V gene has CDR1 SGHRS and CDR2 YFSETQ. V was cut by 4 bases and J by 7 bases, with 17 bases left in between. The CDR3 covers 14 residues. Here the CDR3 DNA reads TGCGCCAGCAGCCAAGGGACGGCGTTCCTTGGCTACACCTTC. Its protein product is CASSQGTAFLGYTF.

The chain combines TRBV4-1 with TRBJ2-7; D perhaps matches TRBD1 (6 bases). The germline V and J ends were trimmed by 1 base and 1 base, with 14 bases remaining between them. The CDR3 is 16 amino acids. Germline V gives CDR1 MGHRA, CDR2 YSYEKL. CDR3 loop: CASSQVLGQGSYEQYF. The CDR3 DNA sequence: TGCGCCAGCAGCCAAGTCTTGGGTCAGGGGTCCTACGAGCAGTACTTC.

V gene TRBV12-3 or TRBV12-4 combines with J gene TRBJ2-1; 14 bases match TRBD2. J gave up 0 bases and V 1 base, and 8 bases lay outside the gene matches. The CDR3 sequence is 20 residues long. The CDR3 here is CASSLVAGLAGDNSYNEQFF. The CDR3 DNA is TGTGCCAGCAGTTTAGTCGCGGGACTAGCGGGAGATAACTCCTACAATGAGCAGTTCTTC.

This clonotype appeared a few times. V and J are TRBV7-3 and TRBJ2-5, with D perhaps TRBD2 (5 bases). V shed 5 bases and J shed 3 bases, with 22 bases lying between them. Germline CDR1 SGHTA, CDR2 FQGTGA. The CDR3 covers 17 residues. This CDR3 is CASSPSGWTGSKETQYF. Here the CDR3 DNA reads TGTGCCAGCAGCCCAAGTGGGTGGACTGGATCGAAAGAGACCCAGTACTTC.

The gene calls are TRBV7-8 and TRBJ2-3; tentative D call: TRBD2 (6 bases). Trimming stripped 0 bases from V and 5 bases from J, with 12 bases between. The CDR3 extends over 15 amino acids. Germline values: CDR1 SGHVS, CDR2 FQNEAQ. CDR3 region: CASSLARPREDTQYF. The DNA of the CDR3 is TGTGCCAGCAGCTTAGCGCGTCCGCGGGAAGATACGCAGTATTTT.

This chain joins TRBV27 and TRBJ2-7; 9 nucleotides match TRBD1. CDR1 is MNHEY, CDR2 SMNVEV, per germline (reference sequence). The V and J ends lost 2 bases and 1 base, in that order; junction bases with no gene match: 3. There are 15 residues in the CDR3. CDR3 DNA sequence: TGTGCCAGCAGTTTAGTCGGGACAGGGTCCTACGAGCAGTACTTC. Its translation: CASSLVGTGSYEQYF.

This chain connects TRBV29-1 to TRBJ2-1; 8 nucleotides agree with TRBD2. The ends lost 4 bases at V and 7 bases at J; junction bases unmatched: 9. The CDR3 extends over 14 amino acids. CDR1 SQVTM and CDR2 ANQGSEA come from the germline V gene. DNA of the CDR3: TGCAGCGTTGCCGGGGGGGCCCTCGGGAATGAGCAGTTCTTC. It translates to CSVAGGALGNEQFF.

The V gene is TRBV12-3 or TRBV12-4, the J gene TRBJ2-1, with D tentatively TRBD2 (5 bases). The CDR3 has 14 residues. The V gene lost 1 base and the J gene lost 7 bases, with 11 bases spanning the gap. The DNA for the CDR3 is TGTGCCAGCAGTTTAGGGCCGACGGGGAATGAGCAGTTCTTC. This gives the protein CASSLGPTGNEQFF.

The rearrangement links TRBV7-6 to TRBJ1-2; no clear D gene. The ends were cut back, 5 bases at V and 7 bases at J, with 5 bases in the middle. CDR1 SGHVS and CDR2 FNYEAQ come from the germline V gene. The CDR3 has 10 amino acids. This CDR3 reads CASSPCGYTF. The CDR3 DNA is TGTGCCAGCAGCCCATGTGGCTACACCTTC.

V usage is TRBV7-6 and J usage is TRBJ2-5; 7 nucleotides align to TRBD2. V dropped 3 bases and J dropped 5; count of bases not matched to a gene: 9. CDR1 is SGHVS, CDR2 FNYEAQ, per germline. CDR3 length: 15 residues. For the CDR3, the DNA is TGTGCCAGCAGCTTTTTGAGCGGGATAGGTGAGACCCAGTACTTC. Protein sequence: CASSFLSGIGETQYF.

This clonotype was seen only a few times. V gene TRBV25-1 combines with J gene TRBJ2-7, with TRBD1 matching over 10 bases. The CDR3 has 18 amino acids. Germline values: CDR1 MGHDK, CDR2 SYGVNS. J gave up 3 bases and V 6 bases, and 17 bases lay outside the gene matches. The CDR3 DNA is TGTGCCAGCAGGGGGAGCCGGGTGGCCGGGACAGGGGTCTACGAGCAGTACTTC. It encodes CASRGSRVAGTGVYEQYF.

This clonotype has a count of ten or more. The chain links TRBV15 to TRBJ2-5, with D possibly being TRBD2 (6 bases). The V gene's germline CDR1 is LNHNV and CDR2 YYDKDF (reference sequence). Trimming stripped 0 bases from V and 4 bases from J, with 15 bases between. The CDR3 loop spans 16 amino acids. CDR3 region: CATSRDWLRGGETQYF. The CDR3 DNA follows: TGTGCCACCAGCAGAGATTGGTTAAGGGGAGGAGAGACCCAGTACTTC.

This chain joins TRBV3-1 and TRBJ2-2; the D gene could be TRBD1 or TRBD2 (5 bases each). V was pared by 1 base and J by 7 bases, with 10 bases between. Germline CDR1 is LGHDT and CDR2 is YNNKEL (reference sequence). This CDR3 is built from 14 residues. The CDR3 is CASSQVFGGGELFF. In DNA form, the CDR3 reads TGTGCCAGCAGCCAAGTATTTGGGGGCGGGGAGCTGTTTTTT.

This rearrangement joins TRBV11-2 to TRBJ2-7, with D possibly called TRBD1 or TRBD2 (5 bases each). CDR1 and CDR2 (germline): SGHAT, FQNNGV. The V gene lost 1 base and the J gene lost 3 bases, with 13 bases spanning the gap. The CDR3 runs to 15 residues. The CDR3 region is CASSLGGAGYYEQYF. CDR3 coding DNA: TGTGCCAGCAGCTTAGGGGGAGCAGGGTACTACGAGCAGTACTTC.

This clonotype was counted between two and nine times. The chain combines TRBV25-1 with TRBJ1-2, with no clear D. Germline V gives CDR1 MGHDK, CDR2 SYGVNS. This CDR3 region has 16 residues. Trimming took off 5 bases at V and 3 bases at J, with 19 bases between the two ends. The CDR3 region has the DNA TGTGCCAGCAGTTCCCGCGGTTCTCCACGGGACTATGGCTACACCTTC. Its protein is CASSSRGSPRDYGYTF.

The gene calls are TRBV10-3 and TRBJ2-2; 8 nucleotides align to TRBD1. The CDR3 is 16 residues long. J lost 2 bases, V lost 2 bases, and 4 bases had no gene match. The germline V gene has CDR1 ENHRY and CDR2 SYGVKD. The CDR3 DNA reads as TGTGCCATCAGTGAGGTGGGGACAGGCAACACCGGGGAGCTGTTTTTT. The encoded protein is CAISEVGTGNTGELFF.